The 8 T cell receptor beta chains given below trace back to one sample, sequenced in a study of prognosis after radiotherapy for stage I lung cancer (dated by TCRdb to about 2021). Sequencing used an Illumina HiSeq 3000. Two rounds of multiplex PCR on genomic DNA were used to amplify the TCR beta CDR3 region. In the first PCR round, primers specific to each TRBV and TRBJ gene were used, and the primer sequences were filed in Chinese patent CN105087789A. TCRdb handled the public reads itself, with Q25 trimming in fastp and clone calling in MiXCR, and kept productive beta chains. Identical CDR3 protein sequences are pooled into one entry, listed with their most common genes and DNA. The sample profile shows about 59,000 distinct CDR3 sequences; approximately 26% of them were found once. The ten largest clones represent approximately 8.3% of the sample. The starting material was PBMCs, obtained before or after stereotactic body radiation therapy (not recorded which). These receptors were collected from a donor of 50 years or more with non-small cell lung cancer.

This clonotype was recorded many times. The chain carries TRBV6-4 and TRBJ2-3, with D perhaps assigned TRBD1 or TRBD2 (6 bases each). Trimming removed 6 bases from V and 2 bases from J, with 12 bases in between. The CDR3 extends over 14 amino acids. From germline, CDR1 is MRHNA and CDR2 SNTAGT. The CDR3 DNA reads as TGTGCCAGCAGACGCTCGGGGGCCACAGATACGCAGTATTTT. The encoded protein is CASRRSGATDTQYF.

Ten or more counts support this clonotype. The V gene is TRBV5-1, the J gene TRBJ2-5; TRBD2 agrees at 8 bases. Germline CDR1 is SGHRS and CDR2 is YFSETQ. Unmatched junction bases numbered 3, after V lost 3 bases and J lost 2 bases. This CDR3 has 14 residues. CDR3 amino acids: CASSSGGAQETQYF. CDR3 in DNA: TGCGCCAGCAGCTCCGGGGGGGCTCAAGAGACCCAGTACTTC.

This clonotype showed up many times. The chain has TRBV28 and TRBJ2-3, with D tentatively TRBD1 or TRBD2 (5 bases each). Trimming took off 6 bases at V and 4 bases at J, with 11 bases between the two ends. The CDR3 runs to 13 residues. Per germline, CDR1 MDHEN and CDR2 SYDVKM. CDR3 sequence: CASRGRGPDTQYF. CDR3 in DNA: TGTGCCAGCAGGGGTAGGGGACCAGATACGCAGTATTTT. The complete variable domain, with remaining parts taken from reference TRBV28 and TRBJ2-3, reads DVKVTQSSRYLVKRTGEKVFLECVQDMDHENMFWYRQDPGLGLRLIYFSYDVKMKEKGDIPEGYSVSREKKERFSLILESASTNQTSMYLCASRGRGPDTQYFGPGTRLTVL.

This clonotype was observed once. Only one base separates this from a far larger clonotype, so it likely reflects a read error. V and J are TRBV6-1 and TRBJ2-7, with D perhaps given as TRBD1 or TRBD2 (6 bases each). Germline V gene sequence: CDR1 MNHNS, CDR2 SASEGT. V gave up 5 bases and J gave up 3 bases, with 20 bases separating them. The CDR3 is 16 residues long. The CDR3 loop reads CASSYARGHTLYEQYF. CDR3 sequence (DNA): TGTGCCAGCAGTTACGCTCGGGGGCATACGCTCTACGAGCAGTACTTC.

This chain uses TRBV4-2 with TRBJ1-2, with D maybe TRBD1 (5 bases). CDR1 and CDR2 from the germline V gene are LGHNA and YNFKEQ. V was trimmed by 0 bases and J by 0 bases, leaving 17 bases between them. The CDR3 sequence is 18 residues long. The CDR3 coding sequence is TGTGCCAGCAGCCAAGATCAGGTCCGGCAGGGTGCTAACTATGGCTACACCTTC. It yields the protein CASSQDQVRQGANYGYTF.

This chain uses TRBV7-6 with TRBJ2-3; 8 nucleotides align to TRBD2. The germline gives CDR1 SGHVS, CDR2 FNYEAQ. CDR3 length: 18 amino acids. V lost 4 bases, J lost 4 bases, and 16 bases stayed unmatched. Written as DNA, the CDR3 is TGTGCCAGCAGCTCCCGGACTAGCTGGGTGAGGGAGGCAGATACGCAGTATTTT. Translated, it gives CASSSRTSWVREADTQYF.

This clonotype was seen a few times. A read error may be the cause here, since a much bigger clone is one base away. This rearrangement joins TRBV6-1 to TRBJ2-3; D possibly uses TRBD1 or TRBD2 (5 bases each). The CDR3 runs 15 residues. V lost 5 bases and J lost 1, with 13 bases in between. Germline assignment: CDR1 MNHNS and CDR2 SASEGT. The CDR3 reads CASSRDGTGTDTQYF. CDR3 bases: TGTGCCAGCAGTCGGGACGGTACCGGCACAGATACGCAGTATTTT.

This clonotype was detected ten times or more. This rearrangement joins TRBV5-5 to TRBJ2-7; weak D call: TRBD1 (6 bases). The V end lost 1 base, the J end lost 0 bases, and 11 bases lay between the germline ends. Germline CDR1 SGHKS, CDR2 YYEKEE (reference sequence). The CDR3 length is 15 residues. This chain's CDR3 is CASSLKWDNSYEQYF. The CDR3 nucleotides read TGTGCCAGCAGCTTGAAGTGGGACAACTCCTACGAGCAGTACTTC.